Given below is one T cell receptor beta chain in context. No antigen is known for it. This specimen belongs to a study of shared clonotypes between healthy human individuals. Study conclusions and caveats: The genetic and exposure-history diversity represented was limited by few donors.

This table comes from immunoSEQ multiplex PCR, and its TCRdb copy is limited to in-frame clones, with some not included. This table holds roughly 450,000 clones, 79% found once. Germline V gives CDR1 SQVTM, CDR2 ANQGSEA. Trimming cost V 1 base and J 0 bases, with 8 bases left between them. The CDR3 covers 14 residues. Each donor was a Caucasian adult residing in Nashville, Tennessee. Genomic DNA for unsorted samples, which was extracted with the QIAamp DNA Blood Mini kit, came from about 90 million PBMCs. The chain is built from TRBV29-1 and TRBJ2-3; D not certain. The specimen was PBMCs. The origin of this receptor is a woman in her thirties or forties in good health. Some clones in this sample may be carry-over from other donors' samples. This CDR3 is CSVEAPGSTDTQYF. The CDR3 nucleotides are TGCAGCGTTGAAGCCCCCGGAAGCACAGATACGCAGTATTTT.